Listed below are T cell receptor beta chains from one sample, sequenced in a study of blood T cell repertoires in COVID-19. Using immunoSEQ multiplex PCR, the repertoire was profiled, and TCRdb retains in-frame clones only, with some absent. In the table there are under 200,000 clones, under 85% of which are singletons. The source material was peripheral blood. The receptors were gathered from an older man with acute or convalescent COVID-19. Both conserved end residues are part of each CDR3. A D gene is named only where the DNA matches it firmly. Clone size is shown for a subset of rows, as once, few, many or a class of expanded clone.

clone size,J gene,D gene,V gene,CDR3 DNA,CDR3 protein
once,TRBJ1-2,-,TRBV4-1,TGCGCCAGCAGCCAAGGGGCCACCGACAGGATCTATGGCTACACCTTC,CASSQGATDRIYGYTF
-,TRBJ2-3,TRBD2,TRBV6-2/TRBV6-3,TGTGCCAGCAGCGCCACTAGCGGGGGAGTGTTAGATACGCAGTATTTT,CASSATSGGVLDTQYF
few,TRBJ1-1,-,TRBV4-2,TGTGCCAGCAGCCAAGATGTATGGGGGGAGGCTGAAGCTTTCTTT,CASSQDVWGEAEAFF
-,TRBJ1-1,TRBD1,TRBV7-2,TGTGCCAGCAGCTTAGTGGAGACAGGGGCGAACACTGAAGCTTTCTTT,CASSLVETGANTEAFF
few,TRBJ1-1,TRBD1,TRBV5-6,TGTGCCAGCAGCTGGTGGGACAGGGGATACCACACTGAAGCTTTCTTT,CASSWWDRGYHTEAFF
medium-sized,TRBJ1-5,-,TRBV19,TGTGCCAGCCGACAGATTAGCAATCAGCCCCAGCATTTT,CASRQISNQPQHF
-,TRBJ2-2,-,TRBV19,TGTGCCAGTAGTATAGACTCCTACACCGGGGAGCTGTTTTTT,CASSIDSYTGELFF
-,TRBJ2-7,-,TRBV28,TGTGCCAGCACCCAGGGGACACTAAACGCCTACGAGCAGTACTTC,CASTQGTLNAYEQYF
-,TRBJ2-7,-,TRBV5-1,TGCGCCAGCAGCTTGGCCCTCCCAGGGAGGCTTTTCAACGAGCAGTACTTC,CASSLALPGRLFNEQYF
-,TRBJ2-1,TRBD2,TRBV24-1,TGTGCCACCAGTGTCGGGACTAGTTTCGATGAGCAGTTCTTC,CATSVGTSFDEQFF
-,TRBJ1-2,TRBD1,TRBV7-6,TGTGCCAGCAGCCCCCAGGGGGGACAGGGCTCGTCGGGCTACACCTTC,CASSPQGGQGSSGYTF
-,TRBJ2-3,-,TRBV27,TGTGCCAGCAGTACGGGTCCAGGAGGGGATACGCAGTATTTT,CASSTGPGGDTQYF
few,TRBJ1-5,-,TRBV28,TGTGCCAGCAGTTTGAGGGCAGGTAATCAGCCCCAGCATTTT,CASSLRAGNQPQHF
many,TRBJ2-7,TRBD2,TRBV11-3,TGTGCCAGCAGCTTGGGACTAGCGGGGTCCTACGAGCAGTACTTC,CASSLGLAGSYEQYF
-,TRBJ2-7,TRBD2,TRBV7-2,TGTGCCAGCAGCTTGGGACTGCGGGGGTCCCCGTACTTC,CASSLGLRGSPYF
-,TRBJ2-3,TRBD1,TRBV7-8,TGTGCCAGCAGCTTATCCGGACAGGGGGGAGATACGCAGTATTTT,CASSLSGQGGDTQYF
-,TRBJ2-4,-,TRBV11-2,TGTGCCAGCAGCTTAGTGGGGGGCAAAAACATTCAGTACTTC,CASSLVGGKNIQYF
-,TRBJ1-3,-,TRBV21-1,TGTGCCAGCACGCCTTTGGGAGCGGGAAACACCATATATTTT,CASTPLGAGNTIYF
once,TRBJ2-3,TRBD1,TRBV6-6,TGTGCCAGCAGCTGGACAGGACCTAGCACAGATACGCAGTATTTT,CASSWTGPSTDTQYF
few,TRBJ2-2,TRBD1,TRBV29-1,TGCAGCGTGGGACAGGGGGCCTCGAACACCGGGGAGCTGTTTTTT,CSVGQGASNTGELFF
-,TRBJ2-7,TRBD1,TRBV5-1,TGCGCCAGCAGCTTGGGGGACAGGGTAAACGAGCAGTACTTC,CASSLGDRVNEQYF
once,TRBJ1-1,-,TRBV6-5,TGTGCCAGCAGTTACTACTCTGAAGCTTTCTTT,CASSYYSEAFF
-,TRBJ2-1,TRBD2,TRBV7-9,TGTGCCAGCAGCTTATCGGTAGCGGGGGCCGGCAATGAGCAGTTCTTC,CASSLSVAGAGNEQFF
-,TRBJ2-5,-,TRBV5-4,TGTGCCAGCAGCTTGTCGGGCGCGGGCGAGACCCAGTACTTC,CASSLSGAGETQYF
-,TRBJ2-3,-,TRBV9,TGTGCCAGCAGCGATCAACAGCAGGCCGCTCCAGATACGCAGTATTTT,CASSDQQQAAPDTQYF
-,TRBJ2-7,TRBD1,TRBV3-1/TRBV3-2,TGTGCCAGCAGCCAAGGGGGACAGGCGGGATCCTACGAGCAGTACTTC,CASSQGGQAGSYEQYF
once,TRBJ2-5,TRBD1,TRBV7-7,TGTGCCAGCAGCCAGACCGGGACAGGGTACGAGACCCAGTACTTC,CASSQTGTGYETQYF
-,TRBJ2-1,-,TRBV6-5,TGTGCCGCGGGCAGCACCTACAATGAGCAGTTCTTC,CAAGSTYNEQFF
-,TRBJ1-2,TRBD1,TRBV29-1,TGCAGCGCCGACCGTGCGGGACAGGGGACAGGGGGCTACACCTTC,CSADRAGQGTGGYTF
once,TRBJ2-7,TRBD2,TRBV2,TGTGCCAGCAGTGAAATAGGCATATCAAAGTTAGCGGGCTCCTACGAGCAGTACTTC,CASSEIGISKLAGSYEQYF
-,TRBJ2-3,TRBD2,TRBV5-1,TGCGCCAGCAGCCTTAGCGGGGGGGCGGGAGATACGCAGTATTTT,CASSLSGGAGDTQYF
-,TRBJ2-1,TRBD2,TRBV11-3,TGTGCCAGCAGCTTTACTAGCGGGAGCTCCTACAATGAGCAGTTCTTC,CASSFTSGSSYNEQFF